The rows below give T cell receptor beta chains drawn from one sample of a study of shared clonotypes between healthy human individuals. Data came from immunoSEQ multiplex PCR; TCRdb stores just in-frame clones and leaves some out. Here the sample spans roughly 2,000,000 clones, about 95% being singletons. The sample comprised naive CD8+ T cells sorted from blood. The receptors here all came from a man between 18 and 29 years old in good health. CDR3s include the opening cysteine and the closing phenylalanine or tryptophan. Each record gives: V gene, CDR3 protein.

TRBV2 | CASRVPGGETEAFF
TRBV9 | CASSVEGTSGIHTDTQYF
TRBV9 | CASSGRQGETQYF
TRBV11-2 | CASSSTGTGNTIYF
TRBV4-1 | CASSQDPYSYYGYTF
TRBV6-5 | CAAGGNQPQHF
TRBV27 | CASSQGVYTEAFF
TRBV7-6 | CASSLGPQEKLFF
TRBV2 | CASSEAWGLRAYEQYF
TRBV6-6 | CASSYSSGPGELFF
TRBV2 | CASSEGDTGRRANEKLFF
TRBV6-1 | CASSERAGALQRSHNEQFF
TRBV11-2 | CASSLTSGGVDTQYF
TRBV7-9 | CASSLSPGVGYGYTF
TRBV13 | CASGVGEDNEQFF